This T cell receptor beta chain was documented in a study of blood T cell repertoires in COVID-19. Overall study: The samples span acute and convalescent COVID-19 from the United States, Italy and Spain. PBMCs, B-cell-depleted T cells, or T cells were the source of the cDNA or gDNA that made up the material.

How the authors handled the data: Researchers report that nucleated cell counts were estimated from reference gene primer amplification. Here immunoSEQ multiplex PCR was the method, and the copy in TCRdb shows in-frame clones only, minus some. D and trimming were read from the DNA, whereas the V and J calls and clone size are those reported in that table. The sample holds 50,000 to 65,000 clones, roughly 79% seen once. The CDR3 spans 12 residues. Trimming pared 4 bases from V and 4 bases from J, leaving 10 bases between. Germline CDR1 and CDR2: GTSNPN and SVGIG (reference sequence). This clone was detected only a few times.

The sequencing input was peripheral blood. The clonotype comes from a woman in her sixties or seventies with acute or convalescent COVID-19. The chain couples TRBV30 to TRBJ1-1, with D hard to call. The chain's CDR3 is CAWNPGFTEAFF. In nucleotides, the CDR3 is TGTGCCTGGAACCCGGGGTTCACTGAAGCTTTCTTT. The whole variable domain, filled in from reference TRBV30 and TRBJ1-1, reads SQTIHQWPATLVQPVGSPLSLECTVEGTSNPNLYWYRQAAGRGLQLLFYSVGIGQISSEVPQNLSASRPQDRQFILSSKKLLLSDSGFYLCAWNPGFTEAFFGQGTRLTVV.